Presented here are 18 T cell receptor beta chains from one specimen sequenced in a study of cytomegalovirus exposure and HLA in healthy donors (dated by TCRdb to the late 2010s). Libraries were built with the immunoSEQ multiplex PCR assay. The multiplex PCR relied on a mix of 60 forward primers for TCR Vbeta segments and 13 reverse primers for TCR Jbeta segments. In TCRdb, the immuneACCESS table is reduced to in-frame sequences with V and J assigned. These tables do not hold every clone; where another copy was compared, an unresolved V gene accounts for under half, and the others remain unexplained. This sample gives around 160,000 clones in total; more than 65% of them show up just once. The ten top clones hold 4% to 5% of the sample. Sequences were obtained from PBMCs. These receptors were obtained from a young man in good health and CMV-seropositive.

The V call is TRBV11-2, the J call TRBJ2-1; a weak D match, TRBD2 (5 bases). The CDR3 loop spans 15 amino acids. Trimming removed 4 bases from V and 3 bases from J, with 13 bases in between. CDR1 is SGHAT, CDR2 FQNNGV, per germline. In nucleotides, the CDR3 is TGTGCCAGCAGCTCGATCCGGGAAATCTACAATGAGCAGTTCTTC. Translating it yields CASSSIREIYNEQFF.

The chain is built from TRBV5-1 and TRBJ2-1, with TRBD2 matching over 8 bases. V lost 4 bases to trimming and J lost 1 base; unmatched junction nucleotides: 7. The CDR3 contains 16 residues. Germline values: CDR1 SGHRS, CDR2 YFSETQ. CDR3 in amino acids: CASSPRIAGSYNEQFF. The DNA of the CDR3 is TGCGCCAGCAGCCCCCGGATAGCGGGGTCCTACAATGAGCAGTTCTTC.

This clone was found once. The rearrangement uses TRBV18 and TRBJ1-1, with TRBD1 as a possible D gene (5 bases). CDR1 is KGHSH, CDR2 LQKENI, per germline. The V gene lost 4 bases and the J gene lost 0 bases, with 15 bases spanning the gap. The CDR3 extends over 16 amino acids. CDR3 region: CASSLDTPTLNTEAFF. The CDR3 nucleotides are TGTGCCAGCTCACTGGACACTCCGACTTTGAACACTGAAGCTTTCTTT.

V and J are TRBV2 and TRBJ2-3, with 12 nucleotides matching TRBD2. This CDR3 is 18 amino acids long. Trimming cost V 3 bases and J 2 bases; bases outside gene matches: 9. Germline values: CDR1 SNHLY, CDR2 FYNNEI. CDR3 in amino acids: CASSDVLAGGRLTDTQYF. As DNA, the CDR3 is TGTGCCAGCAGTGATGTGCTAGCGGGGGGGAGGCTCACAGATACGCAGTATTTT.

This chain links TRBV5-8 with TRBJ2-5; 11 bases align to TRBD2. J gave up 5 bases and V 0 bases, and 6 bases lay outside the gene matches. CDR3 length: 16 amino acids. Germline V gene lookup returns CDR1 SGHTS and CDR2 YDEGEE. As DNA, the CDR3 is TGTGCCAGCAGCTTGGCCTTGGTAGCGGGAGGGGAGACCCAGTACTTC. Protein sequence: CASSLALVAGGETQYF.

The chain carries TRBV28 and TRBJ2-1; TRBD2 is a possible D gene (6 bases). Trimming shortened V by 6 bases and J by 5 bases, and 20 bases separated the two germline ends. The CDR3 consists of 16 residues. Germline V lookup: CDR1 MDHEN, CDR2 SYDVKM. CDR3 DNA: TGTGCCAGCAGCCAAGACGGGAGCGTGGGGAACAATGAGCAGTTCTTC. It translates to CASSQDGSVGNNEQFF.

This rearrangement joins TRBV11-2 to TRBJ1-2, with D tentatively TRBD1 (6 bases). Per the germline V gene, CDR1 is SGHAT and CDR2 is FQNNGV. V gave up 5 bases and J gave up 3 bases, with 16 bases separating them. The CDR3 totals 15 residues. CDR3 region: CASSPDRGAHYGYTF. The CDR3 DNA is TGTGCCAGCAGCCCCGACCGGGGGGCACACTATGGCTACACCTTC.

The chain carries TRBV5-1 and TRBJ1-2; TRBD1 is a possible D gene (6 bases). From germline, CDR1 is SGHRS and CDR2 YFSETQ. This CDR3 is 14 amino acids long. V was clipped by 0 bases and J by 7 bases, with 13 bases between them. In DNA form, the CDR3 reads TGCGCCAGCAGCTTGGGATCCACAGGGTCTGGCTACACCTTC. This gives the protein CASSLGSTGSGYTF. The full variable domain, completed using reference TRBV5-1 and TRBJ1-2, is KAGVTQTPRYLIKTRGQQVTLSCSPISGHRSVSWYQQTPGQGLQFLFEYFSETQRNKGNFPGRFSGRQFSNSRSEMNVSTLELGDSALYLCASSLGSTGSGYTFGSGTRLTVV.

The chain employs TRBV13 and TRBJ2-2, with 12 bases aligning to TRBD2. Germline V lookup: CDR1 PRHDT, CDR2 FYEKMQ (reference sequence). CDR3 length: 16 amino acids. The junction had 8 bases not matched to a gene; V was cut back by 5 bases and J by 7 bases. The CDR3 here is CASSPRLAGEIGELFF. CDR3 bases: TGTGCCAGCAGCCCCCGACTAGCGGGAGAAATCGGGGAGCTGTTTTTT.

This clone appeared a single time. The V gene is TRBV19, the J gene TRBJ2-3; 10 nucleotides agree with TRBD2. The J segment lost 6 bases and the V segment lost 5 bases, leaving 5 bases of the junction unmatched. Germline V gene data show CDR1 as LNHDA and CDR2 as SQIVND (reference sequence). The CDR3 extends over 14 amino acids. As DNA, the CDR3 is TGTGCCAGTAGTTCGCCGACTAGCGGGGATACGCAGTATTTT. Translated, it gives CASSSPTSGDTQYF. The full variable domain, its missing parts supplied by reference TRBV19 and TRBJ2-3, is DGGITQSPKYLFRKEGQNVTLSCEQNLNHDAMYWYRQDPGQGLRLIYYSQIVNDFQKGDIAEGYSVSREKKESFPLTVTSAQKNPTAFYLCASSSPTSGDTQYFGPGTRLTVL.

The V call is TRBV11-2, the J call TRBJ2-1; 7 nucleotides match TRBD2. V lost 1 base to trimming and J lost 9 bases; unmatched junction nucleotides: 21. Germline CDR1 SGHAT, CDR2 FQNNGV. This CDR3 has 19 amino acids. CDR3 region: CASSLVPLSGLGVQSEQFF. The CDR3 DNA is TGTGCCAGCAGCTTAGTACCACTCTCCGGACTAGGGGTTCAGAGTGAGCAGTTCTTC.

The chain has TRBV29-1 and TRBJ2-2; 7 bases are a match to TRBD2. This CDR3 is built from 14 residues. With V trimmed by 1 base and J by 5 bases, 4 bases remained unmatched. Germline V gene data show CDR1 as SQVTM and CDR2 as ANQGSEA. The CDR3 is CSVEGGGGTGELFF. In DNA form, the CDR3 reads TGCAGCGTTGAAGGCGGGGGAGGGACCGGGGAGCTGTTTTTT.

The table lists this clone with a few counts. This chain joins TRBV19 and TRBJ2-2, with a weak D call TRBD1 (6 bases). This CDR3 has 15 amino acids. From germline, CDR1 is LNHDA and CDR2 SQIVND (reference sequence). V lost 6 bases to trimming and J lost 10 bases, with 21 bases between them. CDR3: CASRQLQGTSPELFF. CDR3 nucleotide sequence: TGTGCCAGTAGACAACTACAGGGTACGTCCCCGGAGCTGTTTTTT.

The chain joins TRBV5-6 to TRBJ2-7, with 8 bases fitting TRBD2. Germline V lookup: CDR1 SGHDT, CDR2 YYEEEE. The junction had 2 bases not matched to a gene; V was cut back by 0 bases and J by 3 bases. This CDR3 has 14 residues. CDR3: CASSLVGTSYEQYV. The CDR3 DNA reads TGTGCCAGCAGCTTGGTAGGGACTAGCTACGAGCAGTACGTC.

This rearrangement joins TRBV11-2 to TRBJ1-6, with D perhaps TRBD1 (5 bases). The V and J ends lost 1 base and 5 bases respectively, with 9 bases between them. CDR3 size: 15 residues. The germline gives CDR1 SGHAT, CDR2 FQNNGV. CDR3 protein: CASSLGGENNSPLHF. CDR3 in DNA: TGTGCCAGCAGCTTAGGGGGCGAAAATAATTCACCCCTCCACTTT. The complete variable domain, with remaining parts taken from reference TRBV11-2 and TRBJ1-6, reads EAGVAQSPRYKIIEKRQSVAFWCNPISGHATLYWYQQILGQGPKLLIQFQNNGVVDDSQLPKDRFSAERLKGVDSTLKIQPAKLEDSAVYLCASSLGGENNSPLHFGNGTRLTVT.

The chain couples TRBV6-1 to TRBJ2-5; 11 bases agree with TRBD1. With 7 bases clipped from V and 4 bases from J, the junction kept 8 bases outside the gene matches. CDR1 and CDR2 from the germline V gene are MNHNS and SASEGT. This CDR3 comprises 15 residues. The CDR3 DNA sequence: TGTGCCAGCAAGATTGGGACAGGGGGAGGAGAGACCCAGTACTTC. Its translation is CASKIGTGGGETQYF.

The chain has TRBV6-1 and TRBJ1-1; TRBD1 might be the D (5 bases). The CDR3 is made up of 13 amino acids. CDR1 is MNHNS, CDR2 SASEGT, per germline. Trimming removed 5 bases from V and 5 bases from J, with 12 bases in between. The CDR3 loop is CASSSQGGTEAFF. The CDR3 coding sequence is TGTGCCAGCAGTTCCCAGGGAGGGACTGAAGCTTTCTTT.

The CDR3 DNA follows: TGTGCCAGCACGGACGGAGGACGGAAAGAAGCTTTCTTT. This encodes CASTDGGRKEAFF. The chain links TRBV5-4 to TRBJ1-1; D is undetermined. V was clipped by 6 bases and J by 8 bases, with 17 bases between them. This CDR3 comprises 13 residues. CDR1 is SGHNT and CDR2 is YYREEE in the germline V gene (reference sequence).